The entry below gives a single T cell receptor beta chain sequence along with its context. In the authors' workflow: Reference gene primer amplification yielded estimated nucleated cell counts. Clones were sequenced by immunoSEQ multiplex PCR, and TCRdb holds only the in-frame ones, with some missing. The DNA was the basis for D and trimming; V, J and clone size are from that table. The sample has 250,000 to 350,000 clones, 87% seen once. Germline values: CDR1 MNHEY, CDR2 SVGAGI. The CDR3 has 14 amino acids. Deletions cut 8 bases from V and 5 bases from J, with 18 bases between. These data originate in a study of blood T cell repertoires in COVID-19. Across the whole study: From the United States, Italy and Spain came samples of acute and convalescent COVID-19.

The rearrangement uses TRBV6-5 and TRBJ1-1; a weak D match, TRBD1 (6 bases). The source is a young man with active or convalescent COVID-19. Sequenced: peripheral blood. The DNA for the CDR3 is TGTGCCAGCGAAAGGGACACCTTGGGGACTGAAGCTTTCTTT. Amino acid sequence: CASERDTLGTEAFF.